The 25 T cell receptor beta chains presented below share a single source sample, sequenced in a study of T cells after yellow fever vaccination. MiXCR, applied by TCRdb to the 5' RACE reads, yields one record per CDR3 protein. This table has 300,000 to 350,000 distinct CDR3 sequences, around 3.9% appearing once. The starting material was PBMCs, obtained 5 days after the yellow fever booster vaccination. Every receptor here comes from a young man who received the YFV17D yellow fever vaccine.

This clonotype was observed many times. The chain carries TRBV6-5 and TRBJ1-1; weak D call: TRBD1 (5 bases). V shed 2 bases and J shed 7 bases, with 20 bases lying between them. The CDR3 contains 16 residues. CDR1 is MNHEY and CDR2 is SVGAGI in the germline V gene. This chain's CDR3 is CASSYDMTSLGGEAFF. CDR3 sequence (DNA): TGTGCCAGCAGTTACGACATGACATCCCTGGGGGGTGAAGCTTTCTTT.

This clonotype was observed a few times. V usage is TRBV7-9 and J usage is TRBJ1-1; tentative D call: TRBD1 (6 bases). Germline CDR1 reads SEHNR; CDR2 reads FQNEAQ (reference sequence). Trimming cost V 5 bases and J 10 bases, with 14 bases left between them. The CDR3 extends over 12 amino acids. The CDR3 region has the DNA TGTGCCAGCAGCCGAACAGGGATTGGAGCTTTCTTT. Protein sequence: CASSRTGIGAFF.

The V gene is TRBV5-4, the J gene TRBJ1-1, with a tentative D call TRBD1 (6 bases). CDR1 and CDR2 from the germline V gene are SGHNT and YYREEE (reference sequence). With 4 bases removed from V and 4 bases from J, the gap between germline ends came to 17 bases. CDR3 size: 15 residues. The CDR3 region is CASSPRGGSVTEAFF. The CDR3, as DNA: TGTGCCAGCAGCCCTCGAGGGGGTTCGGTCACTGAAGCTTTCTTT. Supplemented by reference TRBV5-4 and TRBJ1-1, the full variable domain reads ETGVTQSPTHLIKTRGQQVTLRCSSQSGHNTVSWYQQALGQGPQFIFQYYREEENGRGNFPPRFSGLQFPNYSSELNVNALELDDSALYLCASSPRGGSVTEAFFGQGTRLTVV.

This sequence joins TRBV7-2 and TRBJ2-3; D is ambiguous. The CDR3 sequence is 15 residues long. CDR1 and CDR2 from the germline V gene are SGHTA and FQGNSA. V lost 6 bases and J lost 0, with 13 bases in between. The CDR3 DNA reads as TGTGCCAGCAGACTTACAGTGGCTAGCACAGATACGCAGTATTTT. Protein product: CASRLTVASTDTQYF.

The chain couples TRBV12-5 to TRBJ2-5, with a weak D call TRBD1 (5 bases). Trimming removed 5 bases at V and 5 bases at J, with 15 bases between. Germline V lookup: CDR1 LGHNT, CDR2 FRNRAP. The CDR3 has 14 amino acids. CDR3 bases: TGTGCTAGTGGTGGCCCGTTAGGGGCGGAGACCCAGTACTTC. Translation gives CASGGPLGAETQYF. The complete variable domain, with remaining parts taken from reference TRBV12-5 and TRBJ2-5, reads DARVTQTPRHKVTEMGQEVTMRCQPILGHNTVFWYRQTMMQGLELLAYFRNRAPLDDSGMPKDRFSAEMPDATLATLKIQPSEPRDSAVYFCASGGPLGAETQYFGPGTRLLVL.

This clonotype has a count of ten or more. This rearrangement joins TRBV10-3 to TRBJ2-3, with D possibly TRBD2 on 7 matching bases. The germline gives CDR1 ENHRY, CDR2 SYGVKD. V was trimmed by 4 bases and J by 5 bases, leaving 16 bases between them. This CDR3 is 15 amino acids long. CDR3 sequence: CAISGFGGRGDTQYF. In nucleotides, the CDR3 is TGTGCCATCAGTGGCTTCGGGGGGCGTGGAGATACGCAGTATTTT.

This clonotype was detected only a few times. The V gene is TRBV3-1, the J gene TRBJ2-7; tentative D call: TRBD2 (5 bases). V lost 2 bases and J lost 2, with 16 bases in between. Germline values: CDR1 LGHDT, CDR2 YNNKEL (reference sequence). This CDR3 is built from 16 residues. CDR3 coding DNA: TGTGCCAGCAGCCAATTTGGACTCCGGAGAACCTACGAGCAGTACTTC. This encodes CASSQFGLRRTYEQYF.

The V call is TRBV7-2, the J call TRBJ2-4; unclear D gene. Germline V gives CDR1 SGHTA, CDR2 FQGNSA. The germline V and J ends were trimmed by 4 bases and 6 bases, with 16 bases remaining between them. The CDR3 loop spans 15 amino acids. CDR3 residues: CASSSSAVFRNIQYF. As DNA, the CDR3 is TGTGCCAGCAGCTCCTCGGCGGTTTTCAGAAACATTCAGTACTTC.

This clonotype was counted at least ten times. The chain joins TRBV7-3 to TRBJ1-6; 8 nucleotides line up with TRBD1. Germline CDR1 and CDR2: SGHTA and FQGTGA. V shed 4 bases, J shed 12 bases, and the junction held 2 bases outside the gene matches. There are 12 residues in the CDR3. CDR3 amino acids: CASSSTGGPLHF. The CDR3 bases are TGTGCCAGCAGCTCCACAGGGGGACCCCTCCACTTT.

The chain couples TRBV13 to TRBJ1-1, with a weak D call TRBD1 (5 bases). Germline V gene data show CDR1 as PRHDT and CDR2 as FYEKMQ (reference sequence). The CDR3 totals 13 residues. Trimming stripped 5 bases from V and 7 bases from J, with 14 bases between. The DNA of the CDR3 is TGTGCCAGCAGCATCCGGGCGGGGGTTGAAGCTTTCTTT. Translated, it gives CASSIRAGVEAFF. The variable domain in full, with the rest retrieved from reference TRBV13 and TRBJ1-1, is AAGVIQSPRHLIKEKRETATLKCYPIPRHDTVYWYQQGPGQDPQFLISFYEKMQSDKGSIPDRFSAQQFSDYHSELNMSSLELGDSALYFCASSIRAGVEAFFGQGTRLTVV.

The chain couples TRBV27 to TRBJ1-1; D is ambiguous. Germline V CDR1 and CDR2: MNHEY, SMNVEV (reference sequence). Trimming removed 3 bases from V and 4 bases from J, with 15 bases in between. The CDR3 is made up of 15 amino acids. The DNA of the CDR3 is TGTGCCAGCAGTTTGTTTCCTGCTTCGGCCACTGAAGCTTTCTTT. Protein product: CASSLFPASATEAFF.

At least ten counts were recorded for this clonotype. The chain carries TRBV6-2 or TRBV6-3 and TRBJ1-4; D is unresolved. V was trimmed by 6 bases and J by 0 bases, leaving 11 bases between them. The CDR3 is 15 residues long. Germline V CDR1 and CDR2: MNHEY, SVGEGT. The CDR3 region is CASRGLRTTNEKLFF. As DNA, the CDR3 is TGTGCCAGCAGGGGATTGAGGACAACTAATGAAAAACTGTTTTTT.

This clonotype was counted a few times. V and J are TRBV6-2 or TRBV6-3 and TRBJ2-1; tentative D call: TRBD1 (6 bases). Between the trimmed V and J ends, which lost 5 bases and 8 bases, there was a span of 19 bases. The germline gives CDR1 MNHEY, CDR2 SVGEGT. The CDR3 spans 15 residues. The CDR3, as DNA: TGTGCCAGCAGTGTTTCTCAGGGGTCTTGGGATGAGCAGTTCTTC. Translation: CASSVSQGSWDEQFF.

There are many counts of this clonotype. This sequence joins TRBV20-1 and TRBJ2-5; D unclear. With 1 base removed from V and 5 bases from J, the gap between germline ends came to 11 bases. Germline V gene sequence: CDR1 DFQATT, CDR2 SNEGSKA (reference sequence). The CDR3 extends over 13 amino acids. CDR3 amino acids: CSARAGVGETQYF. The DNA for the CDR3 is TGCAGTGCTAGAGCTGGGGTCGGGGAGACCCAGTACTTC.

This clonotype was counted a few times. The rearrangement links TRBV5-1 to TRBJ2-7; 9 positions match TRBD1. The germline V gene has CDR1 SGHRS and CDR2 YFSETQ. The CDR3 runs 14 residues. Trimming removed 4 bases from V and 2 bases from J; junction bases left unmatched: 4. The CDR3 reads CASSEDRGPYEQYF. The CDR3 DNA follows: TGCGCCAGCAGCGAGGACAGGGGCCCCTACGAGCAGTACTTC.

This clonotype has ten or more counts. The gene calls are TRBV7-8 and TRBJ2-1; D is possibly TRBD1 (6 bases). The V and J ends lost 5 bases and 1 base respectively, with 18 bases between them. This CDR3 spans 17 amino acids. Germline V gives CDR1 SGHVS, CDR2 FQNEAQ. The CDR3 spells CASSHRLGGPSYNEQFF. CDR3 nucleotide sequence: TGTGCCAGCAGCCACCGTCTAGGGGGACCATCCTACAATGAGCAGTTCTTC.

This clonotype was recorded at least ten times. V gene TRBV7-9 combines with J gene TRBJ2-7; D is unresolved. Germline CDR1 SEHNR, CDR2 FQNEAQ (reference sequence). V lost 7 bases and J lost 0, with 13 bases in between. The CDR3 contains 14 residues. This CDR3 is CASTPLESSYEQYV. The CDR3 bases are TGTGCCAGCACCCCACTTGAGAGCTCCTACGAGCAGTACGTC.

This clonotype was seen repeatedly, ten times or more. This chain links TRBV9 with TRBJ2-2; D is ambiguous. Germline V gives CDR1 SGDLS, CDR2 YYNGEE. The CDR3 consists of 16 residues. V gave up 4 bases and J gave up 0 bases, with 13 bases separating them. The CDR3 nucleotides read TGTGCCAGCAGCTTCGTGGGGATGGCGAACACCGGGGAGCTGTTTTTT. Translated, it gives CASSFVGMANTGELFF.

The chain recombines TRBV7-8 with TRBJ1-1; no clear D. This CDR3 region has 13 residues. Germline loops: CDR1 SGHVS, CDR2 FQNEAQ. The ends were cut back, 6 bases at V and 3 bases at J, with 11 bases in the middle. CDR3 in amino acids: CASSSGRHTEAFF. The CDR3 nucleotides are TGTGCCAGCAGTTCCGGCAGGCACACTGAAGCTTTCTTT.

This clonotype was observed a few times. The V call is TRBV7-9, the J call TRBJ1-4; D is unclear. Trimming stripped 0 bases from V and 0 bases from J, with 8 bases between. Germline lookup yields CDR1 SEHNR and CDR2 FQNEAQ (reference sequence). This CDR3 comprises 16 residues. Here the CDR3 DNA reads TGTGCCAGCAGCTTAGCTAAGTCTTCAACTAATGAAAAACTGTTTTTT. The encoded protein is CASSLAKSSTNEKLFF. Full variable domain (missing parts from reference TRBV7-9 and TRBJ1-4): DTGVSQNPRHKITKRGQNVTFRCDPISEHNRLYWYRQTLGQGPEFLTYFQNEAQLEKSRLLSDRFSAERPKGSFSTLEIQRTEQGDSAMYLCASSLAKSSTNEKLFFGSGTQLSVL.

In its sample, this clonotype was seen a few times. This chain connects TRBV7-2 to TRBJ2-5; 14 bases align to TRBD2. Germline trimming cut 3 bases from V and 7 bases from J; bases unmatched to any gene: 1. CDR3 length: 14 residues. Germline-derived CDR1 and CDR2 are SGHTA and FQGNSA. CDR3 sequence reads: CASSLTSGGATQYF. The DNA for the CDR3 is TGTGCCAGCAGCTTGACTAGCGGGGGGGCGACCCAGTACTTC.

The CDR3 DNA follows: TGTGCCAGCAGTTACTCGATGGGACAGGGGGGAAATGAGCAGTTCTTC. The encoded protein is CASSYSMGQGGNEQFF. The V call is TRBV6-5, the J call TRBJ2-1; TRBD1 matches 11 bases. The CDR3 covers 16 residues. With 0 bases clipped from V and 7 bases from J, the junction kept 5 bases outside the gene matches. CDR1 and CDR2 from the germline V gene are MNHEY and SVGAGI.

The table lists this clonotype with many counts. At one end, the junction sequence differs from germline, possibly due to a read error. The chain is built from TRBV5-1 and TRBJ1-2; D perhaps matches TRBD1 (6 bases). CDR3 size: 13 residues. Germline V gene lookup returns CDR1 SGHRS and CDR2 YFSETQ. The CDR3 nucleotides read TGTGCCAGCAGTTTAGCAGGGGACTATGGCTACACCTTC. This encodes CASSLAGDYGYTF.

This clonotype has a count of ten or more. The chain employs TRBV12-3 or TRBV12-4 and TRBJ2-3; 7 bases align to TRBD2. Trimming took 6 bases from V and 2 from J; bases not matched to a gene: 5. This CDR3 contains 14 residues. In nucleotides, the CDR3 is TGTGCCAGCAGCTTGGGGGGGGACACAGATACGCAGTATTTT. It is translated as CASSLGGDTDTQYF.

This clonotype was counted only a few times. The chain combines TRBV5-5 with TRBJ2-5; D not resolved. Germline CDR1 and CDR2: SGHKS and YYEKEE (reference sequence). The CDR3 is 13 amino acids. Trimming stripped 5 bases from V and 4 bases from J, with 12 bases between. CDR3 in amino acids: CASRQTSRETQYF. The CDR3 nucleotides read TGTGCCAGCAGGCAGACATCACGAGAGACCCAGTACTTC.